This T cell receptor beta chain stems from a study of T cells after yellow fever vaccination. Study details: Preparing low-cell-number fractions relied on SMART-Seq v4 Ultra Low Input. Findings and caveats of the study: Post-booster repertoires contained most primary-vaccination clones again (approximately 97% CD4, 85% to 90% CD8).

5'RACE template switching produced TCR cDNA carrying a universal primer site and UMIs. TCRdb independently ran MiXCR on the 5' RACE reads; one entry per CDR3 protein. Seen here are a few hundred thousand distinct CDR3 sequences, approximately 13% observed once, and the top ten hold about 3%. CDR3 size: 13 residues. CDR1 MNHEY and CDR2 SMNVEV come from the germline V gene (reference sequence). V was trimmed by 6 bases and J by 4 bases, leaving 10 bases between them. This clonotype has only a few counts. Its antigen is unidentified. This clonotype was sampled from a man aged 18-30 years who received the YFV17D yellow fever vaccine. The specimen was CD4+ T cells sorted from PBMCs, collected 15 days after the yellow fever booster vaccination. The J gene is TRBJ2-1, the V gene TRBV27; D gene ambiguous. The CDR3 is CASRAGVYNEQFF. Here the CDR3 DNA reads TGTGCCAGCAGGGCCGGCGTTTACAATGAGCAGTTCTTC.